This entry features one T cell receptor beta chain sequence. Its antigen is not identified. The V and J ends lost 5 bases and 9 bases, in that order; junction bases with no gene match: 8. The CDR3 has 13 amino acids. Germline V CDR1 and CDR2: SGHNT, YENEEA. This sample was included in a study of early stage breast cancer tumors. As for the study in general: About 70% of the 16 invasive tumors were ER+, PR+ and HER2-. The study's findings and limits: Bulk DNA sequencing of unsorted cells missed chain pairing and markers. Compared with adjacent normal breast tissue, tumors showed 2.5 to 3-fold greater T cell density and higher clonality. Comparing each tissue with blood distinguished tumor from normal in 14 of 16 patients.

Generated by immunoSEQ multiplex PCR, the TCRdb table keeps only in-frame clones and is missing some. The sample has roughly 34,000 clones, about 68% seen once. Sequenced material: blood. This TCR was sampled from a person aged 60 to 70 with breast cancer. This chain uses TRBV11-3 with TRBJ1-1; TRBD1 aligns across 8 bases. CDR3 DNA sequence: TGTGCCAGCAGCCCAGGCAGGGGGCGGCAAGCTTTCTTT. It translates to CASSPGRGRQAFF.